These 26 T cell receptor beta chains originate from one sample sequenced in a study of human versus mouse CDR3 diversity and MHC coevolution. Some clones are missing from TCRdb's copy, which holds only in-frame ones; the method was immunoSEQ multiplex PCR. This sample carries some 82,000 clones, about 94% of them seen once, and the ten largest clones take over 1.3%. What was sequenced was naive CD4+ T cells from blood. Subset reported: CD45RO-negative CD62L-positive naive CD4 T cells. All receptors come from a person aged 25 to 69 in good health.

This clone was seen only once. The CDR3 DNA reads as TGTGCCAGCAGCTTAGCGGGGGGAGCACTTTCTGGAAACACCATATATTTT. Protein: CASSLAGGALSGNTIYF. V and J are TRBV7-6 and TRBJ1-3; D possibly corresponds to TRBD1 (5 bases). This CDR3 region has 17 residues. The germline CDR1 and CDR2 sequences are SGHVS and FNYEAQ. V lost 0 bases and J lost 1, with 13 bases in between.

The V gene is TRBV10-3, the J gene TRBJ1-2; 7 bases map to TRBD1. Losses at the gene ends were 2 bases for V and 8 bases for J; bases not matched to a gene: 5. The CDR3 length is 13 residues. Germline V gene data show CDR1 as ENHRY and CDR2 as SYGVKD. CDR3 bases: TGTGCCATCAGTGAGGGAGGGGGCCGGGGCTACACCTTC. It codes for CAISEGGGRGYTF.

The chain recombines TRBV27 with TRBJ1-2, with 8 bases matching TRBD1. CDR1 is MNHEY and CDR2 is SMNVEV in the germline V gene (reference sequence). V lost 5 bases and J lost 3; bases outside the gene matches: 2. CDR3 length: 13 residues. The CDR3 bases are TGTGCCAGCAGTGTGACAGGGGACTATGGCTACACCTTC. This translates into CASSVTGDYGYTF.

The V and J genes are TRBV27 and TRBJ2-1; TRBD2 aligns across 10 bases. Germline CDR1 reads MNHEY; CDR2 reads SMNVEV (reference sequence). Unmatched junction bases numbered 14, after V lost 7 bases and J lost 8 bases. This CDR3 spans 16 amino acids. CDR3 sequence reads: CASTLLVAGGAYEQFF. For the CDR3, the DNA is TGTGCCAGCACCCTACTCGTAGCGGGGGGTGCCTATGAGCAGTTCTTC.

This clone came up once. The CDR3 nucleotides read TGTGCCAGTAGTATAAAGGGGGGGAGAGGGACGATTGAAGCTTTCTTT. This codes for CASSIKGGRGTIEAFF. The genes are TRBV19 and TRBJ1-1, with a weak D call TRBD1 (6 bases). The V gene lost 2 bases and the J gene lost 7 bases, with 20 bases spanning the gap. The CDR3 has 16 amino acids. Germline V gives CDR1 LNHDA, CDR2 SQIVND (reference sequence).

The J gene is TRBJ2-7, the V gene TRBV30; 7 bases are shared with TRBD2. From germline, CDR1 is GTSNPN and CDR2 SVGIG (reference sequence). The CDR3 length is 14 residues. V shed 2 bases and J 6 bases; nucleotides not matched to a gene: 10. The CDR3 reads CAWSWPSGAIEQYF. CDR3 in DNA: TGTGCCTGGAGTTGGCCTAGCGGAGCGATCGAGCAGTACTTC.

The genes are TRBV19 and TRBJ2-3, with 7 bases that match TRBD1. The trim removed 1 base at V and 4 bases at J, leaving 8 bases unmatched. The CDR3 extends over 16 amino acids. CDR1 is LNHDA and CDR2 is SQIVND in the germline V gene (reference sequence). CDR3 loop: CASSIAGRGQADTQYF. CDR3 bases: TGTGCCAGTAGTATAGCGGGAAGGGGGCAGGCAGATACGCAGTATTTT.

J is TRBJ1-1 and V is TRBV28, with D tentatively TRBD1 (6 bases). This CDR3 spans 15 amino acids. Per the germline V gene, CDR1 is MDHEN and CDR2 is SYDVKM. V was trimmed by 2 bases and J by 0 bases, leaving 10 bases between them. The CDR3 loop reads CASSLPTGMNTEAFF. The CDR3 DNA reads as TGTGCCAGCAGTTTACCGACAGGTATGAACACTGAAGCTTTCTTT.

This chain connects TRBV15 to TRBJ2-3; 10 nucleotides line up with TRBD2. This CDR3 is 14 amino acids long. With V trimmed by 4 bases and J by 5 bases, 3 bases remained unmatched. The germline V gene has CDR1 LNHNV and CDR2 YYDKDF (reference sequence). The DNA of the CDR3 is TGTGCCACCAGCACCAGACTAGCGGGAGATACGCAGTATTTT. This translates into CATSTRLAGDTQYF.

This sequence joins TRBV7-2 and TRBJ1-2; D remains unclear. V lost 0 bases to trimming and J lost 4 bases, with 12 bases between them. Germline V gives CDR1 SGHTA, CDR2 FQGNSA. The CDR3 covers 15 residues. The CDR3 loop reads CASSLALSEGYGYTF. The CDR3 DNA reads as TGTGCCAGCAGCTTAGCGCTTTCAGAGGGCTATGGCTACACCTTC.

The V and J genes are TRBV9 and TRBJ2-2; D perhaps matches TRBD2 (5 bases). Trimming took off 0 bases at V and 6 bases at J, with 15 bases between the two ends. The germline gives CDR1 SGDLS, CDR2 YYNGEE. The CDR3 is 16 amino acids. As DNA, the CDR3 is TGTGCCAGCAGCGTAGGGGCAGCGGAGCCAGCCGGGGAGCTGTTTTTT. This sequence encodes CASSVGAAEPAGELFF.

The count of this clone is one. The chain uses TRBV7-2 and TRBJ1-3; 7 bases agree with TRBD1. Germline trimming cut 7 bases from V and 4 bases from J; bases unmatched to any gene: 4. The CDR3 consists of 13 residues. Germline assignment: CDR1 SGHTA and CDR2 FQGNSA. This chain's CDR3 is CASIEGAGNTIYF. CDR3 in DNA: TGTGCCAGCATCGAGGGGGCCGGAAACACCATATATTTT.

This clone was recorded a few times. V is TRBV10-3 and J is TRBJ2-7, with 8 bases aligning to TRBD1. V lost 6 bases, J lost 2 bases, and 6 bases stayed unmatched. There are 14 residues in the CDR3. Germline V gene lookup returns CDR1 ENHRY and CDR2 SYGVKD. The CDR3 sequence: CAISPGQATYEQYF. CDR3 bases: TGTGCCATCAGCCCGGGACAGGCAACCTACGAGCAGTACTTC.

The V call is TRBV2, the J call TRBJ2-7, with TRBD2 matching over 12 bases. The CDR3 is 15 amino acids. Germline loops: CDR1 SNHLY, CDR2 FYNNEI. Losses at the gene ends were 6 bases for V and 1 base for J; bases not matched to a gene: 4. The CDR3 region has the DNA TGTGCCAGCAGGCCCCTAGCGGGAGGGTCCTACGAGCAGTACTTC. Translating it yields CASRPLAGGSYEQYF.

CDR3 nucleotides: TGTGCCAGCAGCCTAACCCATGAGAACTATGGCTACACCTTC. Protein: CASSLTHENYGYTF. This sequence joins TRBV9 and TRBJ1-2; D uncertain. The CDR3 runs 14 residues. V shed 4 bases and J shed 2 bases, with 12 bases lying between them. Germline assignment: CDR1 SGDLS and CDR2 YYNGEE.

The chain joins TRBV6-5 to TRBJ1-5; D gene ambiguous. CDR1 and CDR2 (germline): MNHEY, SVGAGI. V lost 7 bases, J lost 5 bases, and 12 bases lay in between. The CDR3 is made up of 13 amino acids. DNA of the CDR3: TGTGCCAGCATCAACCCAGGCCATCAGCCCCAGCATTTT. Its protein is CASINPGHQPQHF.

The chain has TRBV27 and TRBJ2-7, with TRBD1 matching 7 bases. The V and J ends lost 6 bases and 5 bases, in that order; junction bases with no gene match: 7. The CDR3 covers 13 residues. Germline CDR1 MNHEY, CDR2 SMNVEV (reference sequence). The CDR3 region has the DNA TGTGCCAGCAGGCCATCAGGACAGGACGAGCAGTACTTC. This sequence encodes CASRPSGQDEQYF.

The rearrangement joins TRBV7-2 to TRBJ1-5; a weak D match, TRBD1 (6 bases). Germline loops: CDR1 SGHTA, CDR2 FQGNSA. This CDR3 region has 15 residues. V was trimmed by 7 bases and J by 3 bases, leaving 16 bases between them. This CDR3 reads CASTPLTGLNQPQHF. The CDR3 bases are TGTGCCAGCACCCCCCTGACAGGACTCAATCAGCCCCAGCATTTT.

The rearrangement joins TRBV7-9 to TRBJ1-2; the D gene is possibly TRBD1 (5 bases). Germline values: CDR1 SEHNR, CDR2 FQNEAQ (reference sequence). Trimming removed 0 bases from V and 8 bases from J, with 19 bases in between. The length of the CDR3 is 16 residues. CDR3 nucleotides: TGTGCCAGCAGCTTAGCCACACAGGTTACCGGAGGGGGCTACACCTTC. It translates to CASSLATQVTGGGYTF.

The V and J genes are TRBV7-3 and TRBJ2-2; D is perhaps TRBD2 (6 bases). Germline CDR1 is SGHTA and CDR2 is FQGTGA. This CDR3 is 16 amino acids long. Trimming left V 5 bases short and J 3 bases short, with 16 bases between. CDR3 nucleotide sequence: TGTGCCAGCAGCCGCGGGGAAGGGCCCTACACCGGGGAGCTGTTTTTT. Protein sequence: CASSRGEGPYTGELFF.

The rearrangement links TRBV2 to TRBJ2-5; 10 bases are shared with TRBD1. CDR1 is SNHLY, CDR2 FYNNEI, per germline. J was trimmed by 4 bases and V by 7 bases; bases with no gene match: 9. CDR3 length: 15 residues. In DNA, the CDR3 is TGTGCCAGCACCTCATTAGGACAGGGGGGAGAGACCCAGTACTTC. Translating gives CASTSLGQGGETQYF.

The J gene is TRBJ1-5, the V gene TRBV6-5; 7 nucleotides line up with TRBD1. CDR1 MNHEY and CDR2 SVGAGI come from the germline V gene. CDR3 length equals 14 residues. With V trimmed by 5 bases and J by 7 bases, 8 bases remained unmatched. CDR3 sequence reads: CASSGNTGVQPQHF. As DNA, the CDR3 is TGTGCCAGCAGTGGGAACACAGGGGTCCAGCCCCAGCATTTT.

This chain connects TRBV7-9 to TRBJ2-1; possible D gene TRBD2, 6 bases. Trimming took off 1 base at V and 0 bases at J, with 16 bases between the two ends. The CDR3 extends over 18 amino acids. CDR1 is SEHNR, CDR2 FQNEAQ, per germline (reference sequence). The CDR3 reads CASSLVRGRGSSYNEQFF. DNA for the CDR3: TGTGCCAGCAGCTTAGTGAGGGGACGGGGGAGCTCCTACAATGAGCAGTTCTTC. Combining the CDR3 with reference TRBV7-9 and TRBJ2-1 gives the whole variable domain DTGVSQNPRHKITKRGQNVTFRCDPISEHNRLYWYRQTLGQGPEFLTYFQNEAQLEKSRLLSDRFSAERPKGSFSTLEIQRTEQGDSAMYLCASSLVRGRGSSYNEQFFGPGTRLTVL.

This chain links TRBV6-4 with TRBJ2-3; 7 bases are a match to TRBD2. V gave up 6 bases and J gave up 2 bases; unmatched junction bases: 8. Germline V lookup: CDR1 MRHNA, CDR2 SNTAGT. The CDR3 length is 15 residues. The CDR3 sequence: CASRTIAGPTDTQYF. CDR3 nucleotide sequence: TGTGCCAGCAGAACAATAGCGGGTCCCACAGATACGCAGTATTTT.

This rearrangement joins TRBV6-1 to TRBJ1-4; no clear D gene. V was cut by 4 bases and J by 7 bases, with 22 bases left in between. Germline loops: CDR1 MNHNS, CDR2 SASEGT. The CDR3 has 17 amino acids. CDR3 sequence reads: CASSAAGLSGGFEKLFF. CDR3 DNA sequence: TGTGCCAGCAGTGCCGCCGGGCTTTCGGGAGGTTTTGAAAAACTGTTTTTT.

This clone was seen a single time. V is TRBV18 and J is TRBJ2-1, with 12 bases identical to TRBD2. The V gene end was trimmed by 0 bases and the J gene end by 7 bases; junction bases not matched to a gene: 7. The CDR3 contains 17 residues. Germline values: CDR1 KGHSH, CDR2 LQKENI. CDR3 amino acids: CASSPPVSSGRANEQFF. The CDR3, as DNA: TGTGCCAGCTCACCACCGGTATCTAGCGGGAGGGCTAATGAGCAGTTCTTC.